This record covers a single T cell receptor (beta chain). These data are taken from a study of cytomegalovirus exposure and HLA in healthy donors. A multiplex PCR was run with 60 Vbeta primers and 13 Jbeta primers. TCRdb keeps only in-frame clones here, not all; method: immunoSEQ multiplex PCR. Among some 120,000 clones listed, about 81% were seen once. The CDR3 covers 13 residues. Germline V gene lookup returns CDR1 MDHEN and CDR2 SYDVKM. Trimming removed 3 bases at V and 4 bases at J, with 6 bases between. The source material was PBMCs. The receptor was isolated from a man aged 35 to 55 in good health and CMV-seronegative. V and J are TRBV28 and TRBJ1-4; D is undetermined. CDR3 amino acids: CASSFSINEKLFF. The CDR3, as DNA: TGTGCCAGCAGTTTTAGCATTAATGAAAAACTGTTTTTT.